This T cell receptor (beta chain) was observed in a study of shared clonotypes between healthy human individuals. Germline V CDR1 and CDR2: MNHNS, SASEGT. V was cut by 3 bases and J by 9 bases, with 12 bases left in between. The CDR3 contains 14 residues. In the authors' methods: Filtering differed because ImmunoSEQ produced junction-only sequences that carried no quality scores. Libraries were prepared by immunoSEQ multiplex PCR; TCRdb keeps only in-frame clonotypes and omits some of them. The V and J calls and the clone size are those of that table, but D and trimming were determined from the DNA. The table shows roughly 2.5 million clones, with 90% to 95% occurring only once.

The receptor comes from a man younger than 35 in good health. The chain employs TRBV6-1 and TRBJ1-6, with D maybe TRBD1 (5 bases). The sequencing input was naive CD4+ T cells sorted from blood. Subset given: CD45RA+ positively selected. The CDR3 spells CASSDRERSSPLHF. The CDR3 DNA reads as TGTGCCAGCAGTGACAGGGAGAGAAGTTCACCCCTCCACTTT.